These 19 T cell receptor beta chains share one sample of origin, sequenced in a study of T cells in Graves' hyperthyroidism and ophthalmopathy. RNA transcripts were the template for amplifying TCR beta CDR3 regions. Researchers ran a first-round RT-PCR on the TCR CDR3 using the HTBI primer set. MiXCR, applied by TCRdb to the multiplex PCR reads, yields one record per CDR3 protein. The data contain around 300,000 distinct CDR3 sequences, approximately 15% of them seen just once; the ten biggest clones take up around 23%. Sequencing input: blood. The receptors come from a woman aged 25 to 39 with Graves' hyperthyroidism.

This clonotype was counted at least ten times. CDR3 DNA sequence: TGTGCCAGCAGCTTAAGGTCCGGGACAGGGGATGGCTACACCTTC. Its protein is CASSLRSGTGDGYTF. This chain joins TRBV11-2 and TRBJ1-2, with 10 bases fitting TRBD1. Unmatched junction bases numbered 6, after V lost 2 bases and J lost 6 bases. From germline, CDR1 is SGHAT and CDR2 FQNNGV. The CDR3 is made up of 15 amino acids.

In its sample, this clonotype was seen many times. The chain has TRBV12-3 or TRBV12-4 and TRBJ1-5; tentative D call: TRBD1 (5 bases). Trimming shortened V by 6 bases and J by 5 bases, and 20 bases separated the two germline ends. CDR3 length: 16 amino acids. Here the CDR3 DNA reads TGTGCCAGCAGCCCCCGAGGAAGGGGAGTCGATCAGCCCCAGCATTTT. It codes for CASSPRGRGVDQPQHF.

The rearrangement joins TRBV5-6 to TRBJ1-2; D is undetermined. In germline, CDR1 is SGHDT, CDR2 YYEEEE. V gave up 0 bases and J gave up 4 bases, with 4 bases separating them. This CDR3 has 12 residues. The CDR3 region is CASSLEPYGYTF. The CDR3 nucleotides read TGTGCCAGCAGCTTGGAACCCTATGGCTACACCTTC.

This clonotype was seen at least ten times. V is TRBV11-2 and J is TRBJ1-5; D possibly corresponds to TRBD1 (5 bases). This CDR3 contains 14 residues. Germline values: CDR1 SGHAT, CDR2 FQNNGV. The V and J ends lost 4 bases and 8 bases respectively, with 15 bases between them. The CDR3 sequence is CASSSMRGVEPQHF. CDR3 DNA: TGTGCCAGCAGCTCGATGCGGGGGGTAGAGCCCCAGCATTTT.

There are many counts of this clonotype. The chain combines TRBV5-5 with TRBJ2-5; 9 bases agree with TRBD1. The length of the CDR3 is 15 residues. Germline assignment: CDR1 SGHKS and CDR2 YYEKEE (reference sequence). Germline trimming cut 4 bases from V and 5 bases from J; bases unmatched to any gene: 9. CDR3 residues: CASSIGTGLGETQYF. The CDR3 DNA follows: TGTGCCAGCAGCATCGGGACAGGGCTTGGGGAGACCCAGTACTTC.

V is TRBV19 and J is TRBJ1-1; no clear D. Germline V CDR1 and CDR2: LNHDA, SQIVND (reference sequence). V shed 0 bases and J shed 6 bases, with 11 bases lying between them. The CDR3 has 14 amino acids. CDR3 loop: CASSIETAAAEAFF. The CDR3 region has the DNA TGTGCCAGTAGTATAGAGACGGCAGCGGCTGAAGCTTTCTTT.

The table lists this clonotype with a few counts. The chain uses TRBV12-3 or TRBV12-4 and TRBJ1-1; D remains ambiguous. V gave up 6 bases and J gave up 1 base, with 9 bases separating them. The CDR3 is 13 amino acids. The CDR3 coding sequence is TGTGCCAGCAGGGGGTTGGGGAACACTGAAGCTTTCTTT. Residues: CASRGLGNTEAFF.

This clonotype has ten or more counts. The chain links TRBV7-8 to TRBJ2-2; D uncertain. The CDR3 totals 13 residues. The germline V gene encodes CDR1 SGHVS and CDR2 FQNEAQ. V lost 8 bases, J lost 2 bases, and 9 bases lay in between. CDR3 region: CASVDRNTGELFF. The CDR3 DNA reads as TGTGCCAGCGTCGACCGAAACACCGGGGAGCTGTTTTTT. The entire variable domain, with the rest obtained from reference TRBV7-8 and TRBJ2-2, is as follows: GAGVSQSPRYKVAKRGQDVALRCDPISGHVSLFWYQQALGQGPEFLTYFQNEAQLDKSGLPSDRFFAERPEGSVSTLKIQRTQQEDSAVYLCASVDRNTGELFFGEGSRLTVL.

Concerning this clonotype itself: A much bigger clone sits one base away, suggesting this may be a read error. The chain has TRBV2 and TRBJ2-5, with D possibly TRBD2 on 5 matching bases. This CDR3 is 16 amino acids long. CDR1 and CDR2 (germline): SNHLY, FYNNEI. The CDR3 loop reads CASSVFLAATVVTLYF. The CDR3 DNA follows: TGTGCCAGCAGTGTCTTTCTAGCAGCAACGGTTGTCACCCTGTACTTC.

This clonotype has ten or more counts. The CDR3 region is CASTIGENQPQHF. CDR3 sequence (DNA): TGTGCCAGCACAATAGGGGAAAATCAGCCCCAGCATTTT. This chain joins TRBV7-9 and TRBJ1-5, with TRBD1 as a possible D gene (5 bases). The CDR3 contains 13 residues. Germline assignment: CDR1 SEHNR and CDR2 FQNEAQ (reference sequence). V lost 7 bases to trimming and J lost 4 bases, with 11 bases between them.

About this clonotype itself: A single base separates this from a much larger clone, so it may be a read error. The conserved closing phenylalanine or tryptophan is absent in this CDR3, likely reflecting a read error. V usage is TRBV7-9 and J usage is TRBJ2-5; D is perhaps TRBD1 (6 bases). Deletions cut 4 bases from V and 2 bases from J, with 11 bases between. The germline V gene has CDR1 SEHNR and CDR2 FQNEAQ (reference sequence). CDR3 length: 14 residues. The CDR3 here is CASSWRQAQETQYS. CDR3 nucleotide sequence: TGTGCCAGCAGCTGGAGACAGGCACAAGAGACCCAGTACTCC.

This sequence joins TRBV20-1 and TRBJ2-6; 7 bases fit TRBD1. V lost 0 bases and J lost 0; bases outside the gene matches: 8. This CDR3 has 18 amino acids. CDR1 is DFQATT and CDR2 is SNEGSKA in the germline V gene (reference sequence). In DNA form, the CDR3 reads TGCAGTGCTAGAGATCTTGACAGGGCTTTCTCTGGGGCCAACGTCCTGACTTTC. This gives the protein CSARDLDRAFSGANVLTF.

This clonotype was recorded many times. The V and J genes are TRBV12-3 or TRBV12-4 and TRBJ1-2; possible D gene TRBD1, 6 bases. The CDR3 is made up of 14 amino acids. The V end lost 7 bases, the J end lost 4 bases, and 16 bases lay between the germline ends. CDR3 DNA: TGTGCCAGCACCGACCAGGGGAGGGCCTATGGCTACACCTTC. Protein product: CASTDQGRAYGYTF.

This clonotype was found a few times. Compared with germline, one end of the junction differs, possibly owing to a read error. The chain carries TRBV6-1 and TRBJ1-3; D remains unclear. This CDR3 has 15 amino acids. Germline lookup yields CDR1 MNHNS and CDR2 SASEGT. CDR3 coding DNA: TGTGCCGGCAGTGAAGACCATCTTTCTGGAAACACCATATATTTT. This encodes CAGSEDHLSGNTIYF.

The chain carries TRBV28 and TRBJ2-2; 9 nucleotides match TRBD1. From germline, CDR1 is MDHEN and CDR2 SYDVKM. The CDR3 runs to 13 residues. Trimming removed 7 bases from V and 4 bases from J; junction bases left unmatched: 1. The DNA for the CDR3 is TGTGCCAGCACGGGACAGGGCACCGGGGAGCTGTTTTTT. Residues: CASTGQGTGELFF.

The V gene is TRBV18, the J gene TRBJ2-5; D is uncertain. The ends were cut back, 3 bases at V and 5 bases at J, with 13 bases in the middle. CDR1 and CDR2 (germline): KGHSH, LQKENI. This CDR3 is built from 14 residues. The CDR3 sequence is CASSPAMAGETQYF. CDR3 DNA sequence: TGTGCCAGCTCACCGGCAATGGCTGGGGAGACCCAGTACTTC.

This clonotype appeared many times. V and J are TRBV20-1 and TRBJ2-1, with D possibly being TRBD2 (7 bases). V was cut by 6 bases and J by 8 bases, with 14 bases left in between. The CDR3 contains 12 residues. Looked up from germline, CDR1 is DFQATT and CDR2 is SNEGSKA (reference sequence). The CDR3: CSARPGGDEQFF. The DNA of the CDR3 is TGCAGTGCCAGACCGGGGGGCGATGAGCAGTTCTTC.

This clonotype was seen ten or more times. The chain combines TRBV2 with TRBJ2-1; D perhaps matches TRBD2 (5 bases). V shed 9 bases and J shed 5 bases, with 8 bases lying between them. Germline loops: CDR1 SNHLY, CDR2 FYNNEI. The CDR3 consists of 11 residues. CDR3 in DNA: TGTGCCAGACTAGTCCACAATGAGCAGTTCTTC. Its translation: CARLVHNEQFF.

Ten or more counts support this clonotype. The rearrangement links TRBV2 to TRBJ1-1; unclear D gene. The germline V and J ends were trimmed by 8 bases and 0 bases, with 7 bases remaining between them. Germline CDR1 reads SNHLY; CDR2 reads FYNNEI. The CDR3 loop spans 12 amino acids. CDR3 sequence: CASEGVNTEAFF. The CDR3 coding sequence is TGTGCCAGCGAGGGTGTGAACACTGAAGCTTTCTTT.